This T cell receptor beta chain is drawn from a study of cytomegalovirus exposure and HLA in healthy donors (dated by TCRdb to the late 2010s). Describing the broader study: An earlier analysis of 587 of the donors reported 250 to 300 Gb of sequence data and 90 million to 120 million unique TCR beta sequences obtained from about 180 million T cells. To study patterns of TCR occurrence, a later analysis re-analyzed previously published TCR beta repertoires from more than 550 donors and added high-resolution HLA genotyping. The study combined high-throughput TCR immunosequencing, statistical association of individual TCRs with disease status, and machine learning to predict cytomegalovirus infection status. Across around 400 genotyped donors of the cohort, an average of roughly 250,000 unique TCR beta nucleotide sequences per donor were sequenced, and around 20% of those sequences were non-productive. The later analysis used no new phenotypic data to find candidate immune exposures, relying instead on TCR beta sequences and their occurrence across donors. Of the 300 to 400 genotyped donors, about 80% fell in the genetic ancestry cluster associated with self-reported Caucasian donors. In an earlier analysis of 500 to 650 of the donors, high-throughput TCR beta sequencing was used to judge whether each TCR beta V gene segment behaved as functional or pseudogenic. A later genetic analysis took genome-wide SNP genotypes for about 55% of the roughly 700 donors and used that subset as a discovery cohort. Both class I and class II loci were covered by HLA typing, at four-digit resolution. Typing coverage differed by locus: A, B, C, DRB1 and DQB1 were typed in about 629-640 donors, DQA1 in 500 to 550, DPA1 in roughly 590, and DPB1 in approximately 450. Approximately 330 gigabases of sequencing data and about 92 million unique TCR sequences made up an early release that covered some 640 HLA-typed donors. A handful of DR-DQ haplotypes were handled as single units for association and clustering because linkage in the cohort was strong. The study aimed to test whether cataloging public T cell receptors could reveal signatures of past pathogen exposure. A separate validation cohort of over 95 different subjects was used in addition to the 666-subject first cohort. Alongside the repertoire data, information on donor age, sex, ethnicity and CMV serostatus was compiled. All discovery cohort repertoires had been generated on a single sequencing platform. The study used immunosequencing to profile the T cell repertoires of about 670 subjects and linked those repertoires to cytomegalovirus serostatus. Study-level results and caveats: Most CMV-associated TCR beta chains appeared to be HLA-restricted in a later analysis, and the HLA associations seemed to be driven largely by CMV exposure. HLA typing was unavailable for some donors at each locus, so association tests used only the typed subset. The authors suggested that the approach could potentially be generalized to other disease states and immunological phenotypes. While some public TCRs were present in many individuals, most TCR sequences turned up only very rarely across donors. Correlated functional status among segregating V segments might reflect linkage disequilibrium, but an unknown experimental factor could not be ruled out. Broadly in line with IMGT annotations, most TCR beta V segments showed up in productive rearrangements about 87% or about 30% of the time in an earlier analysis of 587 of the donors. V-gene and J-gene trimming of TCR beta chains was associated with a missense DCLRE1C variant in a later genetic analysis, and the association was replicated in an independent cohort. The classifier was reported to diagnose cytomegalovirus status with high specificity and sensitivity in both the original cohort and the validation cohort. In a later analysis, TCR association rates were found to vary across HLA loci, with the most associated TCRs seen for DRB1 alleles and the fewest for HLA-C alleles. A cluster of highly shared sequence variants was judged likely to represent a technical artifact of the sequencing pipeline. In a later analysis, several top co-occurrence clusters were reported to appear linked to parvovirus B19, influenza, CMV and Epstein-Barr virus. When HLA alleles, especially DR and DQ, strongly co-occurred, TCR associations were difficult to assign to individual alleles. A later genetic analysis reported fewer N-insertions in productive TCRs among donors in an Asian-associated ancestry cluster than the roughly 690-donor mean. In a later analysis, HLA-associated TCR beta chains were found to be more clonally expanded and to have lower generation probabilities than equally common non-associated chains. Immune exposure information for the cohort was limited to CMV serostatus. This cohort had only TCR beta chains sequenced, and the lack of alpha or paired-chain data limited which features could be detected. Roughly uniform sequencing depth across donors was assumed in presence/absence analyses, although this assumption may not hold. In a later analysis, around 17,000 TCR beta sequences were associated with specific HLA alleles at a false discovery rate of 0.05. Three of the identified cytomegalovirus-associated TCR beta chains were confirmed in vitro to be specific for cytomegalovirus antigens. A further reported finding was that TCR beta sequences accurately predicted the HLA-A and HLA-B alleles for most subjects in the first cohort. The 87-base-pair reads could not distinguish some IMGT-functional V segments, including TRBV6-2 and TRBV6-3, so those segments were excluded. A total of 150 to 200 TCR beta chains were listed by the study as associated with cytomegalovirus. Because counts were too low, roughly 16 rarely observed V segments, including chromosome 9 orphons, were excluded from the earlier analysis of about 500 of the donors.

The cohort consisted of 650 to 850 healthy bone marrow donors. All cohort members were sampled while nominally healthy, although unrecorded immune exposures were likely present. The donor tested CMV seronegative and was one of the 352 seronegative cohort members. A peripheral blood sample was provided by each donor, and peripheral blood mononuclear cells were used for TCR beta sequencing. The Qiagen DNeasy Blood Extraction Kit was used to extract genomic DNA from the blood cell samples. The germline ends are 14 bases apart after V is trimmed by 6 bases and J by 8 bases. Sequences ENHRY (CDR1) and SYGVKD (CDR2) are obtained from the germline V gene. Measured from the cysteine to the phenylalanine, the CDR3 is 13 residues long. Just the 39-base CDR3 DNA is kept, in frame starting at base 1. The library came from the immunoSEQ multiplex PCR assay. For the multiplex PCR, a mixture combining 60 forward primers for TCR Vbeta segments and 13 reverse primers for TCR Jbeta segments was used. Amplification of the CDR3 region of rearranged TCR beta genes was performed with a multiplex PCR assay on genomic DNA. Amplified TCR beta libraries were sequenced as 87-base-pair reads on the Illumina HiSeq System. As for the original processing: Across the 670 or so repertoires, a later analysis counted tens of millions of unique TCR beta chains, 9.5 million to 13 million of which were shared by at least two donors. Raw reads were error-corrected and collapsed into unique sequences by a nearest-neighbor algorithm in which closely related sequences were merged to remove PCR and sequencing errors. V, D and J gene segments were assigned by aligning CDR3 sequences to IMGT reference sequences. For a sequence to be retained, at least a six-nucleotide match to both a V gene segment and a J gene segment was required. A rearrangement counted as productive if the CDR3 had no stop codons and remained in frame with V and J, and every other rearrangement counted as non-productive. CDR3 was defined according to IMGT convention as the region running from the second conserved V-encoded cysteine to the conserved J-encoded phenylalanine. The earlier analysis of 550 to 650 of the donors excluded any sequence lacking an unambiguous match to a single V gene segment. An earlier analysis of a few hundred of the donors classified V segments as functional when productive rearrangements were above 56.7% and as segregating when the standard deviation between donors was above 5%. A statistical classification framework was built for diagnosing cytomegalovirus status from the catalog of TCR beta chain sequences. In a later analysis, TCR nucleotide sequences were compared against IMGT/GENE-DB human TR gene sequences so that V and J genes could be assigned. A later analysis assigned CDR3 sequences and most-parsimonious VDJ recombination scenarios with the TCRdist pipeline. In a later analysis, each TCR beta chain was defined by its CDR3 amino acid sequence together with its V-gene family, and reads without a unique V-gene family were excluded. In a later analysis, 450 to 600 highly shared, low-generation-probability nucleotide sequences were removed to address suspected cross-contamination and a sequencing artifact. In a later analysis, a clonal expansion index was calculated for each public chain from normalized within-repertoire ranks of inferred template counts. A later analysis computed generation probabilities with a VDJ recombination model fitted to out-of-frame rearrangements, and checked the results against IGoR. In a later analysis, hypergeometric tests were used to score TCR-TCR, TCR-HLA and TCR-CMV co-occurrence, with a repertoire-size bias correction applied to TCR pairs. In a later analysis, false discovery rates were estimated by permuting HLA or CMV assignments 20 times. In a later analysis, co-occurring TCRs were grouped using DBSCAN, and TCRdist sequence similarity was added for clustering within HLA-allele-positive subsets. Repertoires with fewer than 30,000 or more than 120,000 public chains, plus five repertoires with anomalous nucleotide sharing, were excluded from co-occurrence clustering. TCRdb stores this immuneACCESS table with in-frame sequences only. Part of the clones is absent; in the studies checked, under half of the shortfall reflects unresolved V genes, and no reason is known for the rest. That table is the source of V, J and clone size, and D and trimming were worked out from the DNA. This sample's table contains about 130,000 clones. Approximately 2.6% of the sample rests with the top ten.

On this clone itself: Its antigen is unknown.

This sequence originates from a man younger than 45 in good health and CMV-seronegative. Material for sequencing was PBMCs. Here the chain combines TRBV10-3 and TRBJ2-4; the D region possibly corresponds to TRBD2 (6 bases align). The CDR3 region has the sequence CAISPGLFDIQYF. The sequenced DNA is TGTGCCATCAGCCCGGGACTCTTTGACATTCAGTACTTC.